Here is one TCR beta chain with its context. Its target is not known. The entry originates in a study of T cell responses to AZD1222 COVID-19 vaccine. Points from the study as a whole: Two doses of AZD1222 preceded a rise in Spike-specific TCR breadth and depth. Females outnumbered males among donors, who were mostly white British; clonal diversity was possibly underestimated. The repertoires were collected only after the peak T cell response.

Profiling relied on immunoSEQ multiplex PCR, and the TCRdb table lists in-frame clones only, not all of them. The sample has about 140,000 clones, around 85% seen once; the top ten hold 7.9%. V lost 4 bases to trimming and J lost 3 bases, with 16 bases between them. Germline lookup yields CDR1 MDHEN and CDR2 SYDVKM. The CDR3 has 16 amino acids. This TCR derives from an adult who received the MenACWY meningococcal vaccine as a control. The source was peripheral blood, collected 28 days after the second dose of the MenACWY control vaccine. The V call is TRBV28, the J call TRBJ2-1, with a tentative D call TRBD1 (6 bases). CDR3 region: CASSSSFRGIYNEQFF. The CDR3 DNA sequence: TGTGCCAGCAGTTCCTCCTTCAGGGGTATCTACAATGAGCAGTTCTTC. Full variable domain (missing parts from reference TRBV28 and TRBJ2-1): DVKVTQSSRYLVKRTGEKVFLECVQDMDHENMFWYRQDPGLGLRLIYFSYDVKMKEKGDIPEGYSVSREKKERFSLILESASTNQTSMYLCASSSSFRGIYNEQFFGPGTRLTVL.